The 14 T cell receptor beta chains below were found in one sample sequenced in a study of T cells in narcolepsy. Profiling relied on immunoSEQ multiplex PCR, and the TCRdb table lists in-frame clones only, not all of them. Here the sample spans tens of thousands of clones, around 85% being singletons. The sequenced material came from CD45RA- memory CD4+ T cells from PBMCs. Receptors originate from a human donor with narcolepsy.

V is TRBV9 and J is TRBJ2-3; 7 nucleotides line up with TRBD1. Germline CDR1 and CDR2: SGDLS and YYNGEE. The CDR3 totals 16 residues. Trimming cost V 3 bases and J 1 base; bases outside gene matches: 8. The CDR3 spells CASSARQGVGTDTQYF. CDR3 DNA sequence: TGTGCCAGCAGCGCCAGACAGGGCGTCGGCACAGATACGCAGTATTTT.

The chain recombines TRBV6-6 with TRBJ1-5, with 10 bases aligning to TRBD1. CDR3 length: 16 amino acids. The V gene end was trimmed by 2 bases and the J gene end by 6 bases; junction bases not matched to a gene: 7. Germline loops: CDR1 MNHNY, CDR2 SVGAGI (reference sequence). The CDR3 region has the DNA TGTGCCAGCAGTTACCCACCGGGGGACAGGGGTCAGCCCCAGCATTTT. Protein sequence: CASSYPPGDRGQPQHF.

The V gene is TRBV2, the J gene TRBJ1-2; 7 nucleotides line up with TRBD1. The trim removed 1 base at V and 4 bases at J, leaving 0 bases unmatched. The germline V gene has CDR1 SNHLY and CDR2 FYNNEI. The CDR3 sequence is 13 residues long. The CDR3 region is CASSEDRGYGYTF. The CDR3 coding sequence is TGTGCCAGCAGTGAAGACAGGGGCTATGGCTACACCTTC.

The genes are TRBV10-2 and TRBJ1-5, with D unresolved. The CDR3 is 13 residues long. Trimming left V 5 bases short and J 4 bases short, with 9 bases between. Germline V gives CDR1 WSHSY, CDR2 SAAADI. The CDR3 sequence is CASSISPNQPQHF. In nucleotides, the CDR3 is TGCGCCAGCAGTATCAGTCCAAATCAGCCCCAGCATTTT.

In DNA form, the CDR3 reads TGTGCCAGCAGCTTGGACAGTAACTATGGCTACACCTTC. Protein sequence: CASSLDSNYGYTF. The V call is TRBV9, the J call TRBJ1-2; D is perhaps TRBD1 (6 bases). Trimming left V 4 bases short and J 1 base short, with 8 bases between. CDR3 length equals 13 residues. CDR1 and CDR2 from the germline V gene are SGDLS and YYNGEE.

This clone was detected a few times. CDR3 sequence (DNA): TGCGCCAGCAGCTTGGTGGGGGAGACCCAGTACTTC. This sequence encodes CASSLVGETQYF. The V call is TRBV5-1, the J call TRBJ2-5, with D unclear. Germline CDR1 SGHRS, CDR2 YFSETQ. CDR3 length: 12 amino acids. V gave up 0 bases and J gave up 5 bases, with 5 bases separating them.

The J gene is TRBJ2-7, the V gene TRBV11-3; the D gene is possibly TRBD1 (5 bases). V dropped 4 bases and J dropped 5 bases, with 15 bases sitting between them. The germline gives CDR1 SGHNT, CDR2 YENEEA. The CDR3 spans 14 residues. The CDR3 region is CASSYSGRVDEQYF. The CDR3 DNA reads as TGTGCCAGCAGCTACTCCGGCAGGGTAGACGAGCAGTACTTC.

The rearrangement uses TRBV4-1 and TRBJ2-7; 12 bases are a match to TRBD1. The CDR3 spans 15 residues. Per the germline V gene, CDR1 is MGHRA and CDR2 is YSYEKL. After removal of 0 bases from V and 6 bases from J, the junction contained 3 bases not matched to a gene. The CDR3: CASSQEGTGGREQYF. CDR3 DNA: TGCGCCAGCAGCCAAGAGGGGACAGGGGGCCGCGAGCAGTACTTC.

The V and J genes are TRBV19 and TRBJ2-7, with TRBD1 matching 8 bases. CDR1 LNHDA and CDR2 SQIVND come from the germline V gene (reference sequence). The V segment lost 7 bases and the J segment 6 bases; nucleotides outside the gene matches: 17. The CDR3 extends over 16 amino acids. In DNA form, the CDR3 reads TGTGCCAGTACCTTCCCTCAAGGACAGGGTCTCGGCGAGCAGTACTTC. Translated: CASTFPQGQGLGEQYF.

This clone was seen a few times. V and J are TRBV19 and TRBJ1-2, with TRBD1 matching 7 bases. J was trimmed by 2 bases and V by 5 bases; bases with no gene match: 5. This CDR3 has 14 amino acids. Looked up from germline, CDR1 is LNHDA and CDR2 is SQIVND (reference sequence). The CDR3 loop is CASSQIRGNYGYTF. CDR3 in DNA: TGTGCCAGTAGTCAGATCAGGGGGAACTATGGCTACACCTTC.

The chain carries TRBV9 and TRBJ2-3; 8 bases are a match to TRBD1. The CDR3 loop spans 15 amino acids. The ends lost 0 bases at V and 3 bases at J; junction bases unmatched: 3. Germline V gives CDR1 SGDLS, CDR2 YYNGEE. CDR3 in DNA: TGTGCCAGCAGCGTAGAACAGGGGGTAACAGATACGCAGTATTTT. It encodes CASSVEQGVTDTQYF.

The rearrangement uses TRBV27 and TRBJ1-4; TRBD1 matches at 7 bases. The CDR3 totals 15 residues. In germline, CDR1 is MNHEY, CDR2 SMNVEV (reference sequence). Germline trimming cut 4 bases from V and 3 bases from J; bases unmatched to any gene: 5. DNA of the CDR3: TGTGCCAGCAGTTGGAGGGGGCTTGCTAATGAAAAACTGTTTTTT. Its protein is CASSWRGLANEKLFF.

The chain uses TRBV6-5 and TRBJ1-1, with no clear D. The CDR3 is made up of 13 amino acids. V lost 7 bases and J lost 2, with 11 bases in between. Germline lookup yields CDR1 MNHEY and CDR2 SVGAGI. CDR3 coding DNA: TGTGCCAGCACCCAGAGAGGTAACACTGAAGCTTTCTTT. Translating gives CASTQRGNTEAFF.

The chain has TRBV7-9 and TRBJ2-3, with 9 nucleotides matching TRBD2. Germline CDR1 and CDR2: SEHNR and FQNEAQ (reference sequence). The CDR3 loop spans 17 amino acids. V was clipped by 5 bases and J by 0 bases; unmatched bases: 9. CDR3 amino acids: CASSRRLAAASTDTQYF. In DNA form, the CDR3 reads TGTGCCAGCAGCAGAAGACTAGCGGCCGCAAGCACAGATACGCAGTATTTT.